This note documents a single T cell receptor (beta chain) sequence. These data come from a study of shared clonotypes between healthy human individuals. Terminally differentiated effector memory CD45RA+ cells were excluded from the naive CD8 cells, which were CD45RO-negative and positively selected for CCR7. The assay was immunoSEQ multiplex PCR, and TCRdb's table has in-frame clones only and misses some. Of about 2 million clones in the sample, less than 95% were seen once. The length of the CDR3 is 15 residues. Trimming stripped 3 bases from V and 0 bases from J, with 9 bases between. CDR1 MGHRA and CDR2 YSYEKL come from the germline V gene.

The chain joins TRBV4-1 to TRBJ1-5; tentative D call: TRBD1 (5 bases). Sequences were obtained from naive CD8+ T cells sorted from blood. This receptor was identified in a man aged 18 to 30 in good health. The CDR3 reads CASSHRENSNQPQHF. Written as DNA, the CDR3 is TGCGCCAGCAGCCACAGGGAAAATAGCAATCAGCCCCAGCATTTT.